The rows below give T cell receptor beta chains drawn from one sample of a study of blood T cell repertoires in COVID-19. Produced via immunoSEQ multiplex PCR; TCRdb's table is partial and in-frame only. The data contain more than 85,000 clones, 88% of them singletons. What was sequenced was peripheral blood. These receptors originate from an older woman with acute or convalescent COVID-19. The CDR3 runs from the conserved cysteine through the conserved F or W. Fields, in order: V gene, CDR3 protein.

TRBV30,CAWRFLTGYPSSYNEQFF
TRBV6-5,CASLTGGMRAFF
TRBV27,CASNARGDEQFF
TRBV27,CASRSGLAGVTGELFF
TRBV28,CASSFMTGSNSPLHF
TRBV28,CASSLGQGSYGYTF
TRBV28,CAVPQGAGEKLFF
TRBV9,CASSFGLESTGELFF
TRBV19,CASKPLAGAVHNEQFF
TRBV11-2,CASSPGGNWGEQYF
TRBV13,CASSLGTGTPYEQYF
TRBV5-6,CASSFIEENYGYTF
TRBV28,CASSLIGRINEQYF
TRBV6-5,CASSFYPDQPQHF
TRBV18,CASSPIAGSGTDTQYF
TRBV9,CASSADPSGSFPGELFF
TRBV5-4,CASSPPGQDYNEQFF
TRBV2,CASFSGRGYNEQFF
TRBV1,CTSSLVLAGSSYNEQFF
TRBV3-1/TRBV3-2,CASSHTGQTEAFF
TRBV3-1/TRBV3-2,CASSQDRDYGYTF
TRBV29-1,CSVEPGTREQFF
TRBV9,CASSVFGGGYTF
TRBV9,CASSPGQGLNSPLHF
TRBV10-3,CAISDPNLRGTGNGYTF
TRBV28,CASSSFTGVSNQPQHF
TRBV28,CASSLSAHGAANEKLFF
TRBV11-1,CASSSEGGDSYEQYF
TRBV3-1/TRBV3-2,CASSTGDTGELFF